Sequencing of this T cell receptor (beta chain) was carried out in a study of blood T cell repertoires in COVID-19. Germline loops: CDR1 ENHRY, CDR2 SYGVKD. Trimming took 0 bases from V and 3 from J; bases not matched to a gene: 4. The CDR3 covers 17 residues. Using immunoSEQ multiplex PCR, the repertoire was profiled, and TCRdb retains in-frame clones only, with some absent. The repertoire holds 30,000 to 40,000 clones, with more than 80% as singletons. In its sample, this clone was seen a few times. This sequence was found in a woman between 65 and 79 years old with acute or convalescent COVID-19. The sequencing input was peripheral blood. V and J are TRBV10-3 and TRBJ2-2; TRBD2 agrees at 10 bases. CDR3 residues: CAISESIGLADTGELFF. For the CDR3, the DNA is TGTGCCATCAGTGAGTCCATCGGACTAGCGGACACCGGGGAGCTGTTTTTT.